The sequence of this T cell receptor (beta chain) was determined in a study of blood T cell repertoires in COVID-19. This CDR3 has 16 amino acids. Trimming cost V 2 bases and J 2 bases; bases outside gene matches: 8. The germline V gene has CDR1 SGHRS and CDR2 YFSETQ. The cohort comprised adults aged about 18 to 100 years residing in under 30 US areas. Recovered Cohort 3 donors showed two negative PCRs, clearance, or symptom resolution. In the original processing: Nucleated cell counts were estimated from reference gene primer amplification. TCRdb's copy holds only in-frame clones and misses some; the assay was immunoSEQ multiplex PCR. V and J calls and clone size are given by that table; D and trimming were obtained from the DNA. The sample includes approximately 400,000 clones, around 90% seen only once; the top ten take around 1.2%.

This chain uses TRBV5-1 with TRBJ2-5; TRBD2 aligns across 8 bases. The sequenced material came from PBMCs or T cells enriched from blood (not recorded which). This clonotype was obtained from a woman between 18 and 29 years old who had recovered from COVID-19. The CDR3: CASSFPAGGRQETQYF. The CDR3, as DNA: TGCGCCAGCAGCTTCCCGGCGGGGGGTAGGCAAGAGACCCAGTACTTC.